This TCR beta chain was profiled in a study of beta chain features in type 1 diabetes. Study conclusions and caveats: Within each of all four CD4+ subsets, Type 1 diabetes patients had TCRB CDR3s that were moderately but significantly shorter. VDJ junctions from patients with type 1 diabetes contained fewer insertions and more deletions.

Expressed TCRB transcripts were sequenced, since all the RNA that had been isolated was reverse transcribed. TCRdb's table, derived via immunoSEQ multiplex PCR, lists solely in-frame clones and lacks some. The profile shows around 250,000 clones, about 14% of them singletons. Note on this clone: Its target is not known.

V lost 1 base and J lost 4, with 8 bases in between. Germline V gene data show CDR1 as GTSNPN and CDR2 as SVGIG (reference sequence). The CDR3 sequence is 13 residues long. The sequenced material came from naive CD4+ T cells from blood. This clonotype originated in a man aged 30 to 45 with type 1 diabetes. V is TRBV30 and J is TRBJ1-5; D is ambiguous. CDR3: CAWSGEINQPQHF. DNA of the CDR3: TGTGCCTGGAGTGGGGAGATAAATCAGCCCCAGCATTTT.